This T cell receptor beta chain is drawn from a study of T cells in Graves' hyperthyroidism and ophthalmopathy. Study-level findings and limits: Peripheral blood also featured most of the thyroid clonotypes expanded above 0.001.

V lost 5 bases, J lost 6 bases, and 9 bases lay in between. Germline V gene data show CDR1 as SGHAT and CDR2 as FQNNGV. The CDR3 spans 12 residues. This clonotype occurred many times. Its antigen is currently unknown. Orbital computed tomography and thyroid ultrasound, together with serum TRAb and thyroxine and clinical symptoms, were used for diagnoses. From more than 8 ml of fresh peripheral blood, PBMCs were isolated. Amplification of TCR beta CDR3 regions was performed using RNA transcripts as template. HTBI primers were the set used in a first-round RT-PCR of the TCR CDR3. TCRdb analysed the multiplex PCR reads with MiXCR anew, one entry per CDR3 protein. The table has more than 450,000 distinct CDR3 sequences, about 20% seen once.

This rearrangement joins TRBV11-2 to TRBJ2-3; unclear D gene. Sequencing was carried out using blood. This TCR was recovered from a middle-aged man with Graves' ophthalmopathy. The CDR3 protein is CASSPITDTQYF. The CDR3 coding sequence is TGTGCCAGCAGCCCGATCACGGATACGCAGTATTTT.